Following are 25 T cell receptor beta chains from one sample sequenced in a study of identical twins. TCRdb reanalysed the 5' RACE reads using MiXCR and keeps one entry per CDR3 protein. In the table there are 500,000 or so distinct CDR3 sequences, roughly an eighth of which are singletons. These data were also filed under a second study, of yellow fever vaccine responses in identical twins.

Sequencing used CD4+ T cells sorted from blood. Receptors were obtained from a young woman in good health.

V usage is TRBV29-1 and J usage is TRBJ2-3; TRBD2 matches at 8 bases. V lost 5 bases to trimming and J lost 2 bases; unmatched junction nucleotides: 6. CDR3 length equals 14 residues. The germline gives CDR1 SQVTM, CDR2 ANQGSEA. CDR3 DNA: TGCAGCGTTCAGTCCGGGGGGGCCACAGATACGCAGTATTTT. Its translation is CSVQSGGATDTQYF.

This clonotype was seen at least ten times. The V gene is TRBV12-3 or TRBV12-4, the J gene TRBJ2-7, with a tentative D call TRBD1 (6 bases). Trimming took off 7 bases at V and 2 bases at J, with 15 bases between the two ends. The CDR3 consists of 14 residues. Written as DNA, the CDR3 is TGTGCCAGCATCATCGGACAGAATACCTACGAGCAGTACTTC. Translation: CASIIGQNTYEQYF.

This clonotype was detected ten times or more. The chain is built from TRBV9 and TRBJ1-2, with 7 bases matching TRBD1. The V and J ends lost 0 bases and 4 bases, in that order; junction bases with no gene match: 6. Per germline, CDR1 SGDLS and CDR2 YYNGEE. The CDR3 extends over 15 amino acids. DNA of the CDR3: TGTGCCAGCAGCGTAGTAGGGGGACAGAGCTATGGCTACACCTTC. Encoded protein: CASSVVGGQSYGYTF.

V and J are TRBV28 and TRBJ2-1; 8 nucleotides match TRBD2. Germline loops: CDR1 MDHEN, CDR2 SYDVKM. The CDR3 contains 12 residues. CDR3 DNA sequence: TGTGCAGCTTTAAGCGGGGGCAATGAGCAGTTCTTC. Amino acids: CAALSGGNEQFF.

This clonotype was found a few times. The rearrangement links TRBV12-3 or TRBV12-4 to TRBJ2-2; D is unclear. The V and J ends lost 1 base and 7 bases respectively, with 7 bases between them. The CDR3 extends over 13 amino acids. CDR3 coding DNA: TGTGCCAGCAGTTTAGTGGAAATCGGGGAGCTGTTTTTT. This sequence encodes CASSLVEIGELFF.

This clonotype was detected many times. The rearrangement links TRBV3-1 to TRBJ2-1; 8 nucleotides match TRBD1. Looked up from germline, CDR1 is LGHDT and CDR2 is YNNKEL (reference sequence). After removal of 4 bases from V and 5 bases from J, the junction contained 7 bases not matched to a gene. The CDR3 extends over 15 amino acids. The DNA of the CDR3 is TGTGCCAGCAGCCGATGGACAGGGTTGGACAATGAGCAGTTCTTC. It encodes CASSRWTGLDNEQFF.

This clonotype showed up many times. The J gene is TRBJ2-1, the V gene TRBV29-1; 7 bases agree with TRBD1. This CDR3 spans 16 amino acids. The germline gives CDR1 SQVTM, CDR2 ANQGSEA. J was trimmed by 2 bases and V by 4 bases; bases with no gene match: 11. CDR3 in amino acids: CSVGETGLGTYNEQFF. CDR3 in DNA: TGCAGCGTTGGGGAGACAGGGTTGGGGACCTACAATGAGCAGTTCTTC.

This clonotype has just a few counts. V is TRBV27 and J is TRBJ2-3, with 13 bases that match TRBD2. CDR1 and CDR2 (germline): MNHEY, SMNVEV (reference sequence). V lost 5 bases, J lost 5 bases, and 7 bases stayed unmatched. The CDR3 has 16 amino acids. CDR3 region: CASSPTSGGAGDTQYF. CDR3 DNA sequence: TGTGCCAGCAGTCCAACTAGCGGGGGGGCTGGAGATACGCAGTATTTT.

This clonotype was observed a few times. One end of the junction is discordant with germline, which a read error may explain. The chain combines TRBV2 with TRBJ2-7; D is possibly TRBD2 (5 bases). From germline, CDR1 is SNHLY and CDR2 FYNNEI. The CDR3 totals 15 residues. CDR3 in DNA: TGTGCCATCAGTGAGGCCAGTAAGAGTCTAGCCGAGCAGTACTTC. This sequence encodes CAISEASKSLAEQYF.

This clonotype was seen only a few times. The chain links TRBV4-2 to TRBJ2-7; unclear D gene. Per the germline V gene, CDR1 is LGHNA and CDR2 is YNFKEQ. With 0 bases removed from V and 2 bases from J, the gap between germline ends came to 11 bases. This CDR3 spans 15 amino acids. The CDR3: CASSQDSGSTYEQYF. CDR3 in DNA: TGTGCCAGCAGCCAAGATTCAGGCAGTACCTACGAGCAGTACTTC.

This chain joins TRBV2 and TRBJ2-2, with D possibly matching TRBD1 (6 bases). Trimming left V 6 bases short and J 1 base short, with 12 bases between. The CDR3 is 15 amino acids. Germline-derived CDR1 and CDR2 are SNHLY and FYNNEI. The CDR3 nucleotides are TGTGCCAGCAGCCCCCAGGGGTTGAACACCGGGGAGCTGTTTTTT. It is translated as CASSPQGLNTGELFF. The variable domain in full, completed from reference TRBV2 and TRBJ2-2, reads EPEVTQTPSHQVTQMGQEVILRCVPISNHLYFYWYRQILGQKVEFLVSFYNNEISEKSEIFDDQFSVERPDGSNFTLKIRSTKLEDSAMYFCASSPQGLNTGELFFGEGSRLTVL.

The CDR3 DNA reads as TGCAGTGCTAGAGATTTGGCCCTACAAGAGACCCAGTACTTC. The encoded protein is CSARDLALQETQYF. V usage is TRBV20-1 and J usage is TRBJ2-5; D unclear. Trimming left V 0 bases short and J 2 bases short, with 10 bases between. Germline lookup yields CDR1 DFQATT and CDR2 SNEGSKA (reference sequence). The CDR3 contains 14 residues.

This clonotype was observed a few times. The chain joins TRBV12-3 or TRBV12-4 to TRBJ2-3; 7 nucleotides line up with TRBD2. Unmatched junction bases numbered 4, after V lost 5 bases and J lost 2 bases. This CDR3 has 14 amino acids. The chain's CDR3 is CASSASGITDTQYF. The CDR3 DNA reads as TGTGCCAGCAGTGCTAGCGGAATCACAGATACGCAGTATTTT.

This clonotype was seen a few times. The rearrangement uses TRBV6-1 and TRBJ1-4; no reliable D call. CDR1 and CDR2 from the germline V gene are MNHNS and SASEGT. Trimming pared 6 bases from V and 3 bases from J, leaving 20 bases between. The length of the CDR3 is 17 residues. CDR3 in DNA: TGTGCCAGCAGCCGCACCCCTGGCCCATTCCCTAATGAAAAACTGTTTTTT. This translates into CASSRTPGPFPNEKLFF.

This clonotype was seen only a few times. The rearrangement links TRBV3-1 to TRBJ1-1; 10 bases fit TRBD1. In germline, CDR1 is LGHDT, CDR2 YNNKEL (reference sequence). Germline trimming cut 4 bases from V and 6 bases from J; bases unmatched to any gene: 5. The CDR3 spans 14 residues. The CDR3 region is CASSLTGQGAEAFF. The CDR3 DNA is TGTGCCAGCAGCCTAACAGGACAGGGGGCTGAAGCTTTCTTT.

This clonotype was seen repeatedly, ten times or more. The chain couples TRBV12-3 or TRBV12-4 to TRBJ1-5; D not resolved. The CDR3 runs to 14 residues. V was shortened by 7 bases and J by 1 base, with 11 bases between the two germline ends. The DNA of the CDR3 is TGTGCCAGCACCGGACCGACCAGCAATCAGCCCCAGCATTTT. Amino acid sequence: CASTGPTSNQPQHF.

This clonotype was seen only a few times. This chain uses TRBV20-1 with TRBJ1-1, with 7 nucleotides matching TRBD1. The CDR3 contains 12 residues. The germline CDR1 and CDR2 sequences are DFQATT and SNEGSKA (reference sequence). V lost 5 bases, J lost 4 bases, and 4 bases stayed unmatched. The CDR3 loop reads CSAARGPTEAFF. The CDR3 nucleotides read TGCAGTGCTGCTAGGGGGCCCACTGAAGCTTTCTTT.

DNA for the CDR3: TGTGCCATCAGTGACGGGCAGGCGGGACTAGCGGGAGTAGCCCCCTACGAGCAGTACTTC. Translated, it gives CAISDGQAGLAGVAPYEQYF. The chain is built from TRBV10-3 and TRBJ2-7; 14 bases match TRBD2. J was trimmed by 2 bases and V by 3 bases; bases with no gene match: 15. The germline gives CDR1 ENHRY, CDR2 SYGVKD. The CDR3 has 20 amino acids.

The V gene is TRBV14, the J gene TRBJ2-1; no clear D. CDR3 length: 14 residues. V shed 4 bases and J shed 0 bases, with 7 bases lying between them. Germline CDR1 is SGHDN and CDR2 is FVKESK. In DNA, the CDR3 is TGTGCCAGCAGCCCTCAGAGCTCCTACAATGAGCAGTTCTTC. Residues: CASSPQSSYNEQFF.

The rearrangement uses TRBV7-9 and TRBJ2-7; no definite D call. The CDR3 totals 13 residues. The V and J ends lost 5 bases and 3 bases respectively, with 11 bases between them. CDR1 and CDR2 (germline): SEHNR, FQNEAQ (reference sequence). CDR3 protein: CASSPHTIYEQYF. The CDR3 region has the DNA TGTGCCAGCAGCCCCCACACTATCTACGAGCAGTACTTC.

This chain links TRBV6-2 or TRBV6-3 with TRBJ2-7; 13 bases are shared with TRBD2. J gave up 2 bases and V 6 bases, and 4 bases lay outside the gene matches. CDR1 MNHEY and CDR2 SVGEGT come from the germline V gene. The CDR3 length is 15 residues. CDR3 amino acids: CASRSGTSGTYEQYF. The CDR3 bases are TGTGCCAGCAGATCCGGGACTAGCGGGACCTACGAGCAGTACTTC.

This chain joins TRBV7-2 and TRBJ2-3, with TRBD2 matching 10 bases. The germline CDR1 and CDR2 sequences are SGHTA and FQGNSA. This CDR3 has 15 residues. Trimming removed 5 bases from V and 2 bases from J; junction bases left unmatched: 4. The CDR3 DNA follows: TGTGCCAGCAGCATCCTAGCGGGGGACACAGATACGCAGTATTTT. This encodes CASSILAGDTDTQYF. Full variable domain (rest looked up from reference TRBV7-2 and TRBJ2-3): GAGVSQSPSNKVTEKGKDVELRCDPISGHTALYWYRQSLGQGLEFLIYFQGNSAPDKSGLPSDRFSAERTGGSVSTLTIQRTQQEDSAVYLCASSILAGDTDTQYFGPGTRLTVL.

CDR3 residues: CASSLTSGGWEQFF. In DNA form, the CDR3 reads TGCGCCAGCAGCTTGACTAGCGGGGGCTGGGAGCAGTTCTTC. This chain uses TRBV5-1 with TRBJ2-1; 11 bases line up with TRBD2. This CDR3 has 14 amino acids. V shed 1 base and J 10 bases; nucleotides not matched to a gene: 4. CDR1 is SGHRS, CDR2 YFSETQ, per germline.

This clonotype came up many times. The J gene is TRBJ2-7, the V gene TRBV5-1; D possibly corresponds to TRBD1 (6 bases). Trimming left V 3 bases short and J 0 bases short, with 13 bases between. The length of the CDR3 is 15 residues. CDR1 and CDR2 (germline): SGHRS, YFSETQ. The CDR3 DNA follows: TGCGCCAGCAGCTCCGGGACACTGAGCTCCTACGAGCAGTACTTC. As protein: CASSSGTLSSYEQYF.

This clonotype was recorded a few times. V usage is TRBV18 and J usage is TRBJ1-6; tentative D call: TRBD1 (5 bases). This CDR3 is built from 16 residues. V was cut by 6 bases and J by 9 bases, with 21 bases left in between. Germline CDR1 and CDR2: KGHSH and LQKENI. CDR3 sequence: CASSILGTAGGSPLHF. CDR3 coding DNA: TGTGCCAGCTCGATTTTGGGGACCGCCGGGGGTTCACCCCTCCACTTT. Full variable domain (outside the CDR3, taken from reference TRBV18 and TRBJ1-6): NAGVMQNPRHLVRRRGQEARLRCSPMKGHSHVYWYRQLPEEGLKFMVYLQKENIIDESGMPKERFSAEFPKEGPSILRIQQVVRGDSAAYFCASSILGTAGGSPLHFGNGTRLTVT.